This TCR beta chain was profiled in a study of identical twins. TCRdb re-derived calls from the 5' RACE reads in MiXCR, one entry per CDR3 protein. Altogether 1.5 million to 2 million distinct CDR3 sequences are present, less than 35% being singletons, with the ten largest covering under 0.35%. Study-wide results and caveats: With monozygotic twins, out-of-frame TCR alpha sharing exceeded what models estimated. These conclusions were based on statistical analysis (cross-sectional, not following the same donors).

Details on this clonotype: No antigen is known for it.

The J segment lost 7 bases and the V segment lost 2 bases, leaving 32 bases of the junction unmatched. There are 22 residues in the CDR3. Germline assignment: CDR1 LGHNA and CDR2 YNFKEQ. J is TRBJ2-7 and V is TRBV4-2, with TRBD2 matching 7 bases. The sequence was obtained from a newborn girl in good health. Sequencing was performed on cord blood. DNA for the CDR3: TGTGCCAGCAGCCAAACCGAATCTCTGAGGACAAAGGGTGGCGGGAGATACAATGAGCAGTACTTC. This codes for CASSQTESLRTKGGGRYNEQYF.